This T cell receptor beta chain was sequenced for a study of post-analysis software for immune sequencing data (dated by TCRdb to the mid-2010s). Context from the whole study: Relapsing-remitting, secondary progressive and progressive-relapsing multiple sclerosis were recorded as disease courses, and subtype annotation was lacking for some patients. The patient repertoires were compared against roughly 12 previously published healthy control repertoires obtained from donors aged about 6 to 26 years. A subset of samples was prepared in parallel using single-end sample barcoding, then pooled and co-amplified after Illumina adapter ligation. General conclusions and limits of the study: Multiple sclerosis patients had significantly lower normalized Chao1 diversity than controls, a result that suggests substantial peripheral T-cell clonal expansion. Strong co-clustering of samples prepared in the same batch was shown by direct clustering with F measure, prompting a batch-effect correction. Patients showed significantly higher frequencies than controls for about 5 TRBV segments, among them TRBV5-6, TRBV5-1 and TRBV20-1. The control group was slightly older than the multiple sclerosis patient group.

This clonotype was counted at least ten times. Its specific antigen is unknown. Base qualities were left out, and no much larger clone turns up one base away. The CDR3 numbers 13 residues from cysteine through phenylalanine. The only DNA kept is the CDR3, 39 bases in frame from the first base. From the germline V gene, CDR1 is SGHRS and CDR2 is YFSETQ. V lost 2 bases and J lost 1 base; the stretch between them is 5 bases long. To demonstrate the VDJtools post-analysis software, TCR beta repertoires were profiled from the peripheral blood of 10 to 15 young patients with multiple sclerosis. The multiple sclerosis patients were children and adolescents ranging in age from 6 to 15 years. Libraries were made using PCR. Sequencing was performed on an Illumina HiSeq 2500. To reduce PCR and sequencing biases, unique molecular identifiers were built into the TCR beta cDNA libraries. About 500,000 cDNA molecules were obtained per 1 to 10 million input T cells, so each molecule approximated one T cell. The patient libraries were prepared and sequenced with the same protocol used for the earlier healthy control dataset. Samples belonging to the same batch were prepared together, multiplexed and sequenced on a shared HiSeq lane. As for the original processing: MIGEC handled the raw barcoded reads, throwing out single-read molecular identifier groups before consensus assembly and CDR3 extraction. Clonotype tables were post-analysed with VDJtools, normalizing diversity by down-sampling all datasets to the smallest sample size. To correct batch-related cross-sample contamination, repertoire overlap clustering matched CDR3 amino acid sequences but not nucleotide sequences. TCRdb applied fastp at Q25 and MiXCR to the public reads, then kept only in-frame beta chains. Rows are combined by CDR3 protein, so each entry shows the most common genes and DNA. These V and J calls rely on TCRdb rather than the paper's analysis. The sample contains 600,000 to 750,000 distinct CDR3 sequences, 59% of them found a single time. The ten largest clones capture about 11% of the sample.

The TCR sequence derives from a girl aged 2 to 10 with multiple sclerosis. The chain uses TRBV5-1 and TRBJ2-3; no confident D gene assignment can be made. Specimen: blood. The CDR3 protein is CASSLRRTDTQYF. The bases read TGCGCCAGCAGCTTAAGGCGCACAGATACGCAGTATTTT.